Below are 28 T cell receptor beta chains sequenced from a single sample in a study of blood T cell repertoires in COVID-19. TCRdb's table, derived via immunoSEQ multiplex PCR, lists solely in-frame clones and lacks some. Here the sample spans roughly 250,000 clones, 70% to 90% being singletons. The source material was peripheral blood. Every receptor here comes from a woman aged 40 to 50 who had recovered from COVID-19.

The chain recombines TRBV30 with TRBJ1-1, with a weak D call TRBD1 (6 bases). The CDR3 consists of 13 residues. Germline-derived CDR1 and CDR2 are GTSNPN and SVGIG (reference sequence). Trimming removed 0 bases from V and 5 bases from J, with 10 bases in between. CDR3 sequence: CAWSVHRATEAFF. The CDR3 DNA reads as TGTGCCTGGAGTGTACACAGGGCAACTGAAGCTTTCTTT.

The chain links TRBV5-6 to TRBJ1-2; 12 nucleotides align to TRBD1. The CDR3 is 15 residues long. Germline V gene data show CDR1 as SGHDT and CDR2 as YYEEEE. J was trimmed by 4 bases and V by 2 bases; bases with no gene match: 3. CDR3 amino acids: CASSFGTGGAYGYTF. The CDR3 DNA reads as TGTGCCAGCAGCTTCGGGACAGGGGGCGCCTATGGCTACACCTTC.

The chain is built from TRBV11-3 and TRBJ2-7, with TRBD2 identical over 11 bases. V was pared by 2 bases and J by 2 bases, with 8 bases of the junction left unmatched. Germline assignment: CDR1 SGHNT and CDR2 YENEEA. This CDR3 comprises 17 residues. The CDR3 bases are TGTGCCAGCAGCTTAAGCTTGGGACTAGCGGATACCTACGAGCAGTACTTC. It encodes CASSLSLGLADTYEQYF.

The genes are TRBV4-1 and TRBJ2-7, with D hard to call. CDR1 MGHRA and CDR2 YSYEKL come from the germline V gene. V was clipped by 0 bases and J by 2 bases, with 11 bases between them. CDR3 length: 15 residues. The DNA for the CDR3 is TGCGCCAGCAGCCAAGACCTGCGGCTGACCTACGAGCAGTACTTC. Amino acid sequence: CASSQDLRLTYEQYF.

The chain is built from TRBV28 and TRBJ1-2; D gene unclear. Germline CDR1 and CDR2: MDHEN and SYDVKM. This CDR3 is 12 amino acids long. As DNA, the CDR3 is TGTGCTACCACAGACGAACCTTATGGCTACACCTTC. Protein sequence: CATTDEPYGYTF.

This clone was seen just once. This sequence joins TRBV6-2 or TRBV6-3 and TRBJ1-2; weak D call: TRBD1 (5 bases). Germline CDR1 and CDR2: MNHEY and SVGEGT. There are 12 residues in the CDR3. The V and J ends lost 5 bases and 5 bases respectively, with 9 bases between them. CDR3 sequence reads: CASSTGGYGYTF. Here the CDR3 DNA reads TGTGCCAGCAGTACGGGGGGGTATGGCTACACCTTC.

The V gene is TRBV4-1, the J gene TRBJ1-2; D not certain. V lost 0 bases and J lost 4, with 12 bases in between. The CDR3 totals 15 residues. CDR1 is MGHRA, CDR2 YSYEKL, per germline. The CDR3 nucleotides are TGCGCCAGCAGCCAAGATGATGCGCCCGGCTATGGCTACACCTTC. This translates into CASSQDDAPGYGYTF.

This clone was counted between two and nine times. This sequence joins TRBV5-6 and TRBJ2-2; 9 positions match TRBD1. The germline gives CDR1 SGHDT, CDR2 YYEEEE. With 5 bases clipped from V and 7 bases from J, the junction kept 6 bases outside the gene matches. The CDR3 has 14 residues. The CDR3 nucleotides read TGTGCCAGCAGGCAAACAGGGGGCAACGGGGAGCTGTTTTTT. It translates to CASRQTGGNGELFF.

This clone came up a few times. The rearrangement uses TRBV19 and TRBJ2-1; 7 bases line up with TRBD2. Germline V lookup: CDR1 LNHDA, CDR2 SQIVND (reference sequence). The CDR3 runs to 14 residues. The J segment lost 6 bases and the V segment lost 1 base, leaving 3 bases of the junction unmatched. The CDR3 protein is CASSIGGLGNEQFF. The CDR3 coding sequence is TGTGCCAGTAGTATAGGTGGACTAGGCAATGAGCAGTTCTTC.

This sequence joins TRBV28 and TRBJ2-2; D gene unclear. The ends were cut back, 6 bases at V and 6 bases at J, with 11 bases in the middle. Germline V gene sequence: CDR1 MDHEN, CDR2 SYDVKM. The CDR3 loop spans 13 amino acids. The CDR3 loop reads CASSPTGAGELFF. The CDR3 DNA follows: TGTGCCAGCAGCCCCACGGGTGCCGGGGAGCTGTTTTTT.

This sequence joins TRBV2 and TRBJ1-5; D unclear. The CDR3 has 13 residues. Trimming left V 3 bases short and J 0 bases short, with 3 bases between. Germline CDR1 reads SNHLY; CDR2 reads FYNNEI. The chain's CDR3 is CASSDSSNQPQHF. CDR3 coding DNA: TGTGCCAGCAGTGACAGTAGCAATCAGCCCCAGCATTTT.

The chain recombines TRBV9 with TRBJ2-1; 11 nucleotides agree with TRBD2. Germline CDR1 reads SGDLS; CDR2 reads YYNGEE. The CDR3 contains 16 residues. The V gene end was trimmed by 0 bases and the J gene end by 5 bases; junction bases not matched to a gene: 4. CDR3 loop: CASSVDPSGGNNEQFF. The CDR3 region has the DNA TGTGCCAGCAGCGTAGACCCTAGCGGGGGGAACAATGAGCAGTTCTTC.

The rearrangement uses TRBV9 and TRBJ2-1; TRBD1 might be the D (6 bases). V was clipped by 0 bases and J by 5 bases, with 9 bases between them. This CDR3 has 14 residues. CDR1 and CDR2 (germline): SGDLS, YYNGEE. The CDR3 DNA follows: TGTGCCAGCAGCGTAGCACAGGGAAACAATGAGCAGTTCTTC. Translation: CASSVAQGNNEQFF.

CDR3 amino acids: CAWSRGGLGETQYF. The CDR3 DNA reads TGTGCCTGGAGTAGGGGAGGTCTCGGGGAGACCCAGTACTTC. This chain uses TRBV30 with TRBJ2-5; TRBD2 might be the D (6 bases). The germline V gene encodes CDR1 GTSNPN and CDR2 SVGIG (reference sequence). The germline V and J ends were trimmed by 2 bases and 5 bases, with 15 bases remaining between them. CDR3 length equals 14 residues. Variable domain in full (rest from reference TRBV30 and TRBJ2-5): SQTIHQWPATLVQPVGSPLSLECTVEGTSNPNLYWYRQAAGRGLQLLFYSVGIGQISSEVPQNLSASRPQDRQFILSSKKLLLSDSGFYLCAWSRGGLGETQYFGPGTRLLVL.

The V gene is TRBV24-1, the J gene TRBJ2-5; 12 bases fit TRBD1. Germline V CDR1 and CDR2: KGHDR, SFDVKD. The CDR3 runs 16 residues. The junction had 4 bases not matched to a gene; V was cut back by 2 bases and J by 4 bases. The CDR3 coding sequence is TGTGCCACCAGTGATTCCCGGGACAGGGGGCGAGAGACCCAGTACTTC. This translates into CATSDSRDRGRETQYF.

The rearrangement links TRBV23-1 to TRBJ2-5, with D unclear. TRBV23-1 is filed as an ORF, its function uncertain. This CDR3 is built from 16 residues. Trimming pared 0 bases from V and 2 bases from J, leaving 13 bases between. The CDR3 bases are TGCGCCAGCAGTCAATCGGAGCAGTCTTTACAAGAGACCCAGTACTTC. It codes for CASSQSEQSLQETQYF.

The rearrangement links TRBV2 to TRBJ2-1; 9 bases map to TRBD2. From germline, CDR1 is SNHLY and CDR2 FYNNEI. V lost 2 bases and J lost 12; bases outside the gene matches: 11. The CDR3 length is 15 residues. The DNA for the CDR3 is TGTGCCAGCAGTGAAAGCGGGGGGAGCGTCCCGGGGCAGTTCTTC. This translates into CASSESGGSVPGQFF.

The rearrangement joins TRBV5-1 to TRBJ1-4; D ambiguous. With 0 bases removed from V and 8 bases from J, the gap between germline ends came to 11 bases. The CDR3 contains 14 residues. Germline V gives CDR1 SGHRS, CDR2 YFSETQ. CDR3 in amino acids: CASSLVGSPEKLFF. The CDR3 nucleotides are TGCGCCAGCAGCTTGGTTGGGAGCCCGGAAAAACTGTTTTTT. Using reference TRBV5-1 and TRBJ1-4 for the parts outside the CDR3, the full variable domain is KAGVTQTPRYLIKTRGQQVTLSCSPISGHRSVSWYQQTPGQGLQFLFEYFSETQRNKGNFPGRFSGRQFSNSRSEMNVSTLELGDSALYLCASSLVGSPEKLFFGSGTQLSVL.

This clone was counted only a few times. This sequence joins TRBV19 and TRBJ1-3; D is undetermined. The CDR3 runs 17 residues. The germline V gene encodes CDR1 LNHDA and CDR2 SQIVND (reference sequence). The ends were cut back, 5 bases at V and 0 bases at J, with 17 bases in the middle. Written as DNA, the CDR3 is TGTGCCAGTAGTCCCCCAGGATCGTTCAGCTCTGGAAACACCATATATTTT. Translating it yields CASSPPGSFSSGNTIYF.

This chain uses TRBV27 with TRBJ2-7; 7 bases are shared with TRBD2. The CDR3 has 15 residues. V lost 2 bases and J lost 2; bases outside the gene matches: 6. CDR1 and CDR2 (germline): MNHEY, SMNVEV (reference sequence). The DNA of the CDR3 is TGTGCCAGCAGTTTAGGGAGGGGTGACACCTACGAGCAGTACTTC. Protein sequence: CASSLGRGDTYEQYF.

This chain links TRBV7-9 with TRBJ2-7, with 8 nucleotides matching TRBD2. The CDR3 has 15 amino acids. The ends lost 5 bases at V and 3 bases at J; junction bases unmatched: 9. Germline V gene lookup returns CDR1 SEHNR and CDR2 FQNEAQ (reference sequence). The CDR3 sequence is CASSLAGGAIYEQYF. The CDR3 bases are TGTGCCAGCAGCCTGGCGGGGGGCGCTATCTACGAGCAGTACTTC.

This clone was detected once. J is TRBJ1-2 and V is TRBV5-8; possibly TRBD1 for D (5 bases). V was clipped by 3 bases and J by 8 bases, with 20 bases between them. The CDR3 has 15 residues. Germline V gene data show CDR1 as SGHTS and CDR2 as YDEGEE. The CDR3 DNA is TGTGCCAGCAGCTCCCACCTGGAGGGACTCTCCGGCTACACCTTC. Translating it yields CASSSHLEGLSGYTF.

This chain's CDR3 is CATSDLAGLLNEQFF. CDR3 nucleotide sequence: TGTGCCACCAGTGATCTAGCGGGACTCCTCAATGAGCAGTTCTTC. This chain links TRBV24-1 with TRBJ2-1; 9 bases map to TRBD2. The V segment lost 3 bases and the J segment 6 bases; nucleotides outside the gene matches: 5. Germline CDR1 reads KGHDR; CDR2 reads SFDVKD. The length of the CDR3 is 15 residues.

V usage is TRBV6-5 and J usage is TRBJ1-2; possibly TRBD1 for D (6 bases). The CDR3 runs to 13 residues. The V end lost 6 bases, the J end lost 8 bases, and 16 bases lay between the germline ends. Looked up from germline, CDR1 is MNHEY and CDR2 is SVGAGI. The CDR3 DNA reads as TGTGCCAGCAGCCCCGGGGGGCTGGGCGGCTACACCTTC. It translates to CASSPGGLGGYTF.

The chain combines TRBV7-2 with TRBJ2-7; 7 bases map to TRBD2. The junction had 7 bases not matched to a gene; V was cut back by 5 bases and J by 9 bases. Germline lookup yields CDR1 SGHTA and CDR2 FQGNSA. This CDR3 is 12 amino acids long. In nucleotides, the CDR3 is TGTGCCAGCAGCGTTAGGTGGGGGGGGCAGTACTTC. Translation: CASSVRWGGQYF.

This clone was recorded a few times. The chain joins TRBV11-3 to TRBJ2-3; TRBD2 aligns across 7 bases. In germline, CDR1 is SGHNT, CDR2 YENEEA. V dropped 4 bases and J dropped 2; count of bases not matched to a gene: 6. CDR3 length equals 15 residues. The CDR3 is CASSSPSGNTDTQYF. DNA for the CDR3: TGTGCCAGCAGCTCCCCAAGCGGGAACACAGATACGCAGTATTTT.

The CDR3 here is CASRGGISNQPQHF. CDR3 in DNA: TGTGCCAGCAGGGGGGGGATTAGCAATCAGCCCCAGCATTTT. J is TRBJ1-5 and V is TRBV28; tentative D call: TRBD1 (5 bases). The CDR3 contains 14 residues. Germline V gene lookup returns CDR1 MDHEN and CDR2 SYDVKM. Trimming removed 6 bases at V and 0 bases at J, with 9 bases between.

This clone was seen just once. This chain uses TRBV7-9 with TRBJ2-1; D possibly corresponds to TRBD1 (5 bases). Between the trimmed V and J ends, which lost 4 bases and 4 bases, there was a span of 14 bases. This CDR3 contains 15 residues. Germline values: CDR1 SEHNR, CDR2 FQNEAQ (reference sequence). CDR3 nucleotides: TGTGCCAGCAGCTATGACCAAAGGGGTTACAATGAGCAGTTCTTC. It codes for CASSYDQRGYNEQFF.